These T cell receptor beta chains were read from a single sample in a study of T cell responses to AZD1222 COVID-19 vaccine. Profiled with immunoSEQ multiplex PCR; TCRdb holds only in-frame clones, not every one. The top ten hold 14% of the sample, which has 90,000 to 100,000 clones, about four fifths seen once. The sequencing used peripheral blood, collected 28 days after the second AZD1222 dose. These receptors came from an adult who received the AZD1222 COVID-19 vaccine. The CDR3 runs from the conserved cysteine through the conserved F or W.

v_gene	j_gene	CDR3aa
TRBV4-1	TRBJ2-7	CASSQEGQGRYEQYF
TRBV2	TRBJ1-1	CASSAQGNTEAFF
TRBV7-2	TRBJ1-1	CASRIGPNTEAFF
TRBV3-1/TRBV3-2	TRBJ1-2	CASRPGTGSGYTF
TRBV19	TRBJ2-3	CASSIDEASGDTDTQYF
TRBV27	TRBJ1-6	CASSTGGAYNSPLHF
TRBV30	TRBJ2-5	CAWSCALTSPRGETQYF
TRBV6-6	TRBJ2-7	CASSYADYEQYF
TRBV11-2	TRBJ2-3	CASSLSGRALDTQYF
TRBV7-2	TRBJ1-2	CATYARDTTIYGYTF
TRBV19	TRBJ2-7	CATGKGMYEQYF
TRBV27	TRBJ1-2	CATGILYGYTF
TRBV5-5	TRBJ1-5	CASSPGLGRGSQPQHF
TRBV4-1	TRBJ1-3	CASSQSGGSGNTIYF
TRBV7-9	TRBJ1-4	CASSRRTGLGEKLFF
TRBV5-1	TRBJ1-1	CASSSDNLSNTEAFF
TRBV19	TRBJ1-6	CASSIGGAGGSPLHF
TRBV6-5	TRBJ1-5	CAGGVNQPQHF
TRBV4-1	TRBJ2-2	CASFGDRGGPGELFF
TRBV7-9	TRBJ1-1	CASSLVGVRRSEAFF
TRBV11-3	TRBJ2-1	CASSPPFVFSSHPEQFF
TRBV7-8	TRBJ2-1	CASSLNTISYNEQFF
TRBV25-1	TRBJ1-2	CASSDPANYGYTF
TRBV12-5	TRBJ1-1	CASGQGAFNTEAFF
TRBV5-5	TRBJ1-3	CASSLGSGGTSGNTIYF
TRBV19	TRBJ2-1	CASSSGEHYNEQFF
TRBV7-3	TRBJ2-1	CASSLKAYNEQFF
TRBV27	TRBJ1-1	CASRPGSHTEAFF
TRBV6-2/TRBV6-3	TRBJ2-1	CASSRQLAGGNNEQFF
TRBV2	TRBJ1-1	CASLEVNTEAFF
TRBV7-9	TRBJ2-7	CASEDLSYEQYF
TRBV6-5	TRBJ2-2	CASSPELGATGELFF
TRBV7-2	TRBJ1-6	CASSLEAVSSPLHF
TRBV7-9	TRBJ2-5	CASSSEETQYF
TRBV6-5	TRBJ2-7	CASSYSGSYEQYF
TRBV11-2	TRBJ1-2	CASSFSGTNRGYTF
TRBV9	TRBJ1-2	CASSVGGQGGFYGYTF
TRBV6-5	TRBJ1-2	CASSLPAGGYTF
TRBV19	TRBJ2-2	CASSIRTGEPGELFF
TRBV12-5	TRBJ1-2	CASGLGTATNYGYTF
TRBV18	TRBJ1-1	CASSIQQMRTGVNTEAFF
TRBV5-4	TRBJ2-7	CASSRRQGVAYEQYF
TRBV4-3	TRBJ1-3	CASSQDTGGMSGNTIYF
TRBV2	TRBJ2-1	CASRSGGGYNEQFF
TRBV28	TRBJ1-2	CASSLSRTAPANYGYTF
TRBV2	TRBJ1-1	CASSESGTEAFF
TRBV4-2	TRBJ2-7	CASSQARQGWNEQYF
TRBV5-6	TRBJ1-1	CASSVNMNTEAFF
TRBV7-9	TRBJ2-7	CASGVGRDYEQYF
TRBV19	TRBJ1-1	CASSGGDANTEAFF
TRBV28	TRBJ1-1	CASSLTGQGWVAFF